Listed here are 3 T cell receptor beta chains from one sample, sequenced in a study of Ad26.COV2.S vaccination and SARS-CoV-2 variants. TCRdb keeps only in-frame clones here, not all; method: immunoSEQ multiplex PCR. Of over 400,000 clones in the sample, 92% were seen once. Treatment indicated: over 15 received Ad26.COV2.S at low or high dose, single or two shots; five or six received placebo; per-sample allocation not given. Sample collection was performed on day 63 after the first vaccine or placebo injection. The specimen comprised peripheral blood, sampled in a trial of Ad26.COV2.S vaccine versus placebo. These receptors all come from a person aged 18-60 years who received the Ad26.COV2.S COVID-19 vaccine or a placebo.

This sequence joins TRBV5-1 and TRBJ1-2; TRBD1 aligns across 8 bases. This CDR3 comprises 12 residues. The V gene end was trimmed by 3 bases and the J gene end by 14 bases; junction bases not matched to a gene: 9. Germline V gives CDR1 SGHRS, CDR2 YFSETQ. CDR3 sequence reads: CASSWDRIFLTF. The DNA for the CDR3 is TGCGCCAGCAGCTGGGACAGGATTTTTTTAACCTTC.

This clone occurred once. V is TRBV19 and J is TRBJ2-4; D unclear. V lost 2 bases to trimming and J lost 7 bases, with 6 bases between them. This CDR3 spans 12 amino acids. Germline CDR1 LNHDA, CDR2 SQIVND (reference sequence). CDR3 sequence reads: CASSINGNIQYF. In DNA, the CDR3 is TGTGCCAGTAGTATAAATGGTAACATTCAGTACTTC.

This chain uses TRBV6-2 or TRBV6-3 with TRBJ1-5, with D unclear. Trimming stripped 5 bases from V and 3 bases from J, with 11 bases between. Germline loops: CDR1 MNHEY, CDR2 SVGEGT. The length of the CDR3 is 14 residues. The CDR3 nucleotides read TGTGCCAGCAGTCGGCGACACTACAATCAGCCCCAGCATTTT. Translated, it gives CASSRRHYNQPQHF.